Listed here are 14 T cell receptor beta chains from one sample, sequenced in a study of OX40 agonist ivuxolimab in advanced cancers. Sequencing was performed with immunoSEQ multiplex PCR; in TCRdb, only in-frame clones are kept and a portion is missing. The sample records tens of thousands of clones, roughly 80% being singletons. The starting material was CD4+ or CD8+ T cells sorted from blood, obtained in a trial of the OX40 agonist ivuxolimab. These receptors were taken from an adult with an advanced solid tumor such as melanoma, head and neck, liver or kidney cancer.

V usage is TRBV7-9 and J usage is TRBJ1-1; D unclear. V gave up 11 bases and J gave up 5 bases, with 21 bases separating them. This CDR3 comprises 14 residues. Per the germline V gene, CDR1 is SEHNR and CDR2 is FQNEAQ (reference sequence). The CDR3 DNA reads as TGTGCCTTCCAGGCCCCCCGGCGTGGAACTGAAGCTTTCTTT. It specifies CAFQAPRRGTEAFF.

The chain carries TRBV4-1 and TRBJ2-5; unclear D gene. The CDR3 has 13 amino acids. Looked up from germline, CDR1 is MGHRA and CDR2 is YSYEKL. Trimming shortened V by 4 bases and J by 2 bases, and 8 bases separated the two germline ends. The CDR3 coding sequence is TGCGCCAGCAGCCTTATTTTACAAGAGACCCAGTACTTC. Amino acid sequence: CASSLILQETQYF.

This clone was counted between two and nine times. The chain carries TRBV5-1 and TRBJ2-1; no reliable D call. Germline V gene sequence: CDR1 SGHRS, CDR2 YFSETQ. With 2 bases removed from V and 6 bases from J, the gap between germline ends came to 12 bases. The CDR3 is 14 amino acids. CDR3 sequence (DNA): TGCGCCAGCAGCTTAGGAGTGTTGGGCAATGAGCAGTTCTTC. This translates into CASSLGVLGNEQFF.

This clone is medium-sized within its sample. CDR3 region: CASSEGARDQPQHF. The CDR3 DNA is TGTGCCAGCAGTGAAGGGGCCAGGGATCAGCCCCAGCATTTT. The chain couples TRBV2 to TRBJ1-5; D might be TRBD1 (5 bases). CDR3 length: 14 amino acids. The germline V and J ends were trimmed by 1 base and 5 bases, with 9 bases remaining between them. Looked up from germline, CDR1 is SNHLY and CDR2 is FYNNEI.

The V gene is TRBV6-5, the J gene TRBJ2-1; 9 positions match TRBD1. CDR1 is MNHEY, CDR2 SVGAGI, per germline. The CDR3 totals 14 residues. Trimming at V came to 5 bases and at J to 5 bases, leaving 4 bases not matched to a gene. DNA for the CDR3: TGTGCCAGCAGTCCGGGACAGGGAAACAATGAGCAGTTCTTC. Amino acid sequence: CASSPGQGNNEQFF.

The chain recombines TRBV15 with TRBJ2-2; tentatively, D is TRBD1 (5 bases). The CDR3 consists of 16 residues. Between the trimmed V and J ends, which lost 1 base and 9 bases, there was a span of 18 bases. The germline CDR1 and CDR2 sequences are LNHNV and YYDKDF (reference sequence). The CDR3 bases are TGTGCCACCAGCAGAGGGATTGCAGGGTTGGATTGGGAGCTGTTTTTT. It specifies CATSRGIAGLDWELFF.

This clone was picked up one time. The J gene is TRBJ1-3, the V gene TRBV4-1; 8 bases are shared with TRBD1. The germline CDR1 and CDR2 sequences are MGHRA and YSYEKL. V dropped 3 bases and J dropped 0; count of bases not matched to a gene: 4. The CDR3 contains 16 residues. CDR3 sequence: CASSHSTGDSGNTIYF. The CDR3 region has the DNA TGCGCCAGCAGCCATTCGACAGGGGACTCTGGAAACACCATATATTTT.

This chain connects TRBV4-2 to TRBJ1-4, with 9 bases matching TRBD1. CDR1 and CDR2 from the germline V gene are LGHNA and YNFKEQ. The CDR3 is 15 residues long. The junction had 3 bases not matched to a gene; V was cut back by 4 bases and J by 3 bases. The CDR3 loop is CASSRTGDSNEKLFF. CDR3 in DNA: TGTGCCAGCAGCCGGACAGGGGATTCTAATGAAAAACTGTTTTTT.

The sample holds a few counts of this clone. The chain carries TRBV4-1 and TRBJ1-2; D is possibly TRBD1 (6 bases). CDR3 length: 13 residues. From germline, CDR1 is MGHRA and CDR2 YSYEKL. V shed 6 bases and J shed 8 bases, with 16 bases lying between them. In DNA form, the CDR3 reads TGCGCCAGCAGAGGGGGGACCTCGAGGGGCTACACCTTC. It specifies CASRGGTSRGYTF.

The V and J genes are TRBV7-9 and TRBJ1-1; TRBD1 matches at 11 bases. The V gene's germline CDR1 is SEHNR and CDR2 FQNEAQ (reference sequence). The CDR3 spans 15 residues. Trimming cost V 5 bases and J 4 bases; bases outside gene matches: 6. CDR3 region: CASSAIGTGGTEAFF. The CDR3 DNA reads TGTGCCAGCAGCGCAATAGGGACAGGGGGCACTGAAGCTTTCTTT.

CDR3: CASSGGTAGAETQYF. CDR3 nucleotide sequence: TGCGCCAGCAGCGGAGGGACAGCGGGCGCAGAGACCCAGTACTTC. This chain uses TRBV5-1 with TRBJ2-5; D might be TRBD1 (7 bases). The CDR3 has 15 residues. Trimming removed 4 bases from V and 4 bases from J, with 17 bases in between. Germline CDR1 is SGHRS and CDR2 is YFSETQ.

This clone turned up a few times. The chain combines TRBV7-9 with TRBJ2-3; TRBD2 agrees at 13 bases. CDR1 and CDR2 from the germline V gene are SEHNR and FQNEAQ (reference sequence). The CDR3 consists of 16 residues. J was trimmed by 5 bases and V by 2 bases; bases with no gene match: 4. The CDR3 spells CASSLLLAGGRDTQYF. The CDR3 DNA reads TGTGCCAGCAGCTTATTACTAGCGGGGGGGCGAGATACGCAGTATTTT.

This clone turned up a few times. The V and J genes are TRBV7-9 and TRBJ2-7; TRBD1 agrees at 8 bases. The V gene end was trimmed by 5 bases and the J gene end by 6 bases; junction bases not matched to a gene: 15. Germline lookup yields CDR1 SEHNR and CDR2 FQNEAQ (reference sequence). CDR3 length equals 16 residues. The CDR3 loop is CASSQRGTGGSREQYF. DNA for the CDR3: TGTGCCAGCAGCCAACGAGGTACAGGGGGGTCGCGCGAGCAGTACTTC.

This chain uses TRBV29-1 with TRBJ2-1; possibly TRBD2 for D (5 bases). The germline CDR1 and CDR2 sequences are SQVTM and ANQGSEA. This CDR3 has 13 amino acids. V dropped 4 bases and J dropped 4 bases, with 11 bases sitting between them. As DNA, the CDR3 is TGCAGCGTTGGGGGAGCGGATTACAATGAGCAGTTCTTC. Residues: CSVGGADYNEQFF.